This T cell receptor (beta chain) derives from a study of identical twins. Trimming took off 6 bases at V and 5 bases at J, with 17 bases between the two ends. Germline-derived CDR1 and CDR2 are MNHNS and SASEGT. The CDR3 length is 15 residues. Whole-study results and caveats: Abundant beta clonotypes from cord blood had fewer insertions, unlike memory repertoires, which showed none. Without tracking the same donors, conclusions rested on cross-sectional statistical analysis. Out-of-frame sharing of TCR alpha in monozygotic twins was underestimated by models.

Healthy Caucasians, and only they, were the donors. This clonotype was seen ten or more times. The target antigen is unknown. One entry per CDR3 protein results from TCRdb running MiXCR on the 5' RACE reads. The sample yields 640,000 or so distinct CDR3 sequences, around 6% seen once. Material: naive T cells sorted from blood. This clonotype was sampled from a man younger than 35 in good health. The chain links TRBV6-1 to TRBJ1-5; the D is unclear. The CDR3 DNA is TGTGCCAGCAGGAACCCCTCGACAACTCATCAGCCCCAGCATTTT. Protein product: CASRNPSTTHQPQHF.